One sample yielded the 28 T cell receptor beta chains listed below, sequenced in a study of beta chain features in type 1 diabetes. General study points: Type 1 diabetes patients had moderately but significantly shorter TCRB CDR3s in all four CD4+ subsets.

For these TCRs, the target antigens are not known. As every portion of the isolated RNA was reverse transcribed, the sequencing read expressed TCRB transcripts. Here immunoSEQ multiplex PCR was the method, and the copy in TCRdb shows in-frame clones only, minus some. Here the sample spans about 650,000 clones, around 12% being singletons. Sequencing was performed on naive CD4+ T cells from blood. Receptors originate from a young man with type 1 diabetes.

This clone occurred a few times. CDR3 coding DNA: TGTGCCTGGAGGGACAGGGAAAGTCAGCCCCAGCATTTT. Translated: CAWRDRESQPQHF. V is TRBV30 and J is TRBJ1-5, with 8 bases matching TRBD1. CDR3 length: 13 amino acids. Germline CDR1 reads GTSNPN; CDR2 reads SVGIG (reference sequence). J gave up 6 bases and V 3 bases, and 4 bases lay outside the gene matches.

This clone occurred a few times. This chain joins TRBV2 and TRBJ2-5; the match to TRBD1 covers 10 bases. The CDR3 runs to 15 residues. With V trimmed by 7 bases and J by 4 bases, 9 bases remained unmatched. The germline gives CDR1 SNHLY, CDR2 FYNNEI. This CDR3 reads CASTPTGGLLETQYF. In DNA, the CDR3 is TGTGCCAGCACCCCGACAGGGGGCCTTCTAGAGACCCAGTACTTC.

A few counts support this clone. The sample holds other DNA sequences that translate to the same CDR3. This chain connects TRBV7-2 to TRBJ2-3; D unresolved. The CDR3 runs to 12 residues. In germline, CDR1 is SGHTA, CDR2 FQGNSA. Between the trimmed V and J ends, which lost 1 base and 6 bases, there was a span of 5 bases. CDR3 sequence: CASSLDSDTQYF. In nucleotides, the CDR3 is TGTGCCAGCAGCTTAGACTCGGATACGCAGTATTTT.

This clone was seen a handful of times. The chain is built from TRBV7-2 and TRBJ2-7; D call uncertain. Looked up from germline, CDR1 is SGHTA and CDR2 is FQGNSA. The CDR3 consists of 13 residues. Trimming pared 4 bases from V and 3 bases from J, leaving 10 bases between. The CDR3 protein is CASSYRADYEQYF. In DNA form, the CDR3 reads TGTGCCAGCAGCTACCGGGCCGACTACGAGCAGTACTTC.

This clone has more than one count but fewer than ten. The chain has TRBV30 and TRBJ1-2; D might be TRBD1 (6 bases). CDR1 and CDR2 from the germline V gene are GTSNPN and SVGIG (reference sequence). The CDR3 is made up of 15 amino acids. Trimming removed 2 bases at V and 3 bases at J, with 16 bases between. CDR3 coding DNA: TGTGCCTGGAGTCCCCTCCAGGGGAATTACTATGGCTACACCTTC. Protein product: CAWSPLQGNYYGYTF.

This chain links TRBV12-5 with TRBJ2-4, with unresolved D. The CDR3 spans 18 residues. CDR1 is LGHNT and CDR2 is FRNRAP in the germline V gene. V lost 1 base and J lost 3, with 19 bases in between. Here the CDR3 DNA reads TGTGCTAGTGGTTTGGGTTCCCCAATTGGGCCAGGCAAAAACATTCAGTACTTC. It translates to CASGLGSPIGPGKNIQYF.

The chain is built from TRBV19 and TRBJ1-2; unclear D gene. Germline CDR1 is LNHDA and CDR2 is SQIVND (reference sequence). The V and J ends lost 4 bases and 5 bases respectively, with 14 bases between them. The CDR3 is 14 amino acids. CDR3 in amino acids: CASSRQEGSYGYTF. For the CDR3, the DNA is TGTGCCAGTAGTAGGCAGGAGGGAAGTTATGGCTACACCTTC.

Comments on this clone: The same CDR3 can be traced to other DNA sequences in this sample. The chain couples TRBV18 to TRBJ2-7, with D possibly TRBD1 on 5 matching bases. The length of the CDR3 is 15 residues. Germline CDR1 and CDR2: KGHSH and LQKENI. With 0 bases removed from V and 0 bases from J, the gap between germline ends came to 9 bases. Here the CDR3 reads CASSPPSQGSYEQYF. CDR3 DNA sequence: TGTGCCAGCTCACCACCGTCGCAGGGCTCCTACGAGCAGTACTTC.

The V call is TRBV7-2, the J call TRBJ1-2; weak D call: TRBD1 (5 bases). Germline-derived CDR1 and CDR2 are SGHTA and FQGNSA. The CDR3 length is 13 residues. Between the trimmed V and J ends, which lost 5 bases and 3 bases, there was a span of 10 bases. The CDR3 nucleotides are TGTGCCAGCAGCGTAGGGACGGACTATGGCTACACCTTC. Amino acid sequence: CASSVGTDYGYTF.

There are a few counts of this clone. This chain uses TRBV6-6 with TRBJ2-3; D gene ambiguous. The length of the CDR3 is 12 residues. Germline CDR1 MNHNY, CDR2 SVGAGI (reference sequence). Trimming cost V 6 bases and J 4 bases, with 8 bases left between them. Written as DNA, the CDR3 is TGTGCCAGCAGCCAATTGGCAGATACGCAGTATTTT. Encoded protein: CASSQLADTQYF.

This clone has more than one count but fewer than ten. V is TRBV28 and J is TRBJ2-1; D unresolved. Trimming left V 6 bases short and J 5 bases short, with 11 bases between. Germline V gene lookup returns CDR1 MDHEN and CDR2 SYDVKM. The CDR3 sequence is 13 residues long. The CDR3 sequence is CASRGLVHNEQFF. CDR3 sequence (DNA): TGTGCCAGCAGAGGGTTGGTCCACAATGAGCAGTTCTTC.

This clone was observed a handful of times. CDR3 sequence reads: CASSYSGGSGEAFF. DNA for the CDR3: TGTGCCAGCAGTTACTCGGGGGGTTCGGGTGAAGCTTTCTTT. The chain employs TRBV6-5 and TRBJ1-1; TRBD1 might be the D (5 bases). The CDR3 has 14 amino acids. Germline V gene sequence: CDR1 MNHEY, CDR2 SVGAGI. Trimming cost V 0 bases and J 7 bases, with 12 bases left between them.

This clone was seen only a few times. The chain links TRBV14 to TRBJ2-7, with 9 bases lining up with TRBD1. The germline CDR1 and CDR2 sequences are SGHDN and FVKESK. V lost 1 base to trimming and J lost 5 bases; unmatched junction nucleotides: 9. The CDR3 is made up of 16 amino acids. The CDR3 sequence: CASSQGSRDRVHEQYF. CDR3 bases: TGTGCCAGCAGCCAAGGAAGCCGGGACAGGGTCCACGAGCAGTACTTC.

In its sample, this clone was seen a few times. The chain links TRBV5-4 to TRBJ2-3, with 10 bases identical to TRBD2. V shed 5 bases, J shed 8 bases, and the junction held 8 bases outside the gene matches. CDR1 SGHNT and CDR2 YYREEE come from the germline V gene (reference sequence). CDR3 length equals 14 residues. This CDR3 reads CASRQRGGRGTQYF. The CDR3, as DNA: TGTGCCAGCAGACAGCGGGGGGGCCGTGGTACGCAGTATTTT.

The CDR3 DNA is TGTGCCAGTAGTCTCAGACGGTTCTCCTACGAGCAGTACTTC. It encodes CASSLRRFSYEQYF. The chain combines TRBV19 with TRBJ2-7; D is ambiguous. The germline V gene encodes CDR1 LNHDA and CDR2 SQIVND (reference sequence). The CDR3 runs 14 residues. V lost 5 bases and J lost 0, with 11 bases in between.

This clone was counted only a few times. The CDR3 is CASSFSNGNTIYF. Written as DNA, the CDR3 is TGTGCCAGCAGCTTTTCAAATGGAAACACCATATATTTT. This rearrangement joins TRBV11-3 to TRBJ1-3, with no clear D. Trimming cost V 3 bases and J 3 bases, with 6 bases left between them. The CDR3 is 13 amino acids. Per germline, CDR1 SGHNT and CDR2 YENEEA.

This clone was seen only a few times. The V call is TRBV5-6, the J call TRBJ2-7, with 7 bases aligning to TRBD1. The V gene end was trimmed by 5 bases and the J gene end by 3 bases; junction bases not matched to a gene: 8. From germline, CDR1 is SGHDT and CDR2 YYEEEE. The CDR3 sequence is 14 residues long. The CDR3 here is CASSRDSGIYEQYF. The CDR3 DNA reads TGTGCCAGCAGTCGGGACAGCGGAATCTACGAGCAGTACTTC.

In the case of this clone: Other DNA sequences from this sample encode an identical CDR3 as well. V and J are TRBV23-1 and TRBJ2-7, with 9 bases fitting TRBD1. TRBV23-1 is annotated as an ORF whose role is uncertain. With 0 bases clipped from V and 2 bases from J, the junction kept 2 bases outside the gene matches. The CDR3 is 15 residues long. This chain's CDR3 is CASSQSGQGPYEQYF. The CDR3 DNA follows: TGCGCCAGCAGTCAATCGGGACAGGGTCCCTACGAGCAGTACTTC.

The chain joins TRBV27 to TRBJ2-7; the D gene could be TRBD1 or TRBD2 (5 bases each). The CDR3 covers 14 residues. CDR1 is MNHEY, CDR2 SMNVEV, per germline (reference sequence). Deletions cut 6 bases from V and 5 bases from J, with 17 bases between. The CDR3 loop is CASSSGTMYHEQYF. CDR3 bases: TGTGCCAGCAGCTCCGGGACGATGTACCACGAGCAGTACTTC.

The rearrangement links TRBV4-3 to TRBJ2-7; 10 bases line up with TRBD2. CDR1 and CDR2 (germline): LGHNA, YSLEER. CDR3 length: 17 residues. Unmatched junction bases numbered 7, after V lost 0 bases and J lost 2 bases. CDR3 in amino acids: CASSQEGSGGAPYEQYF. The CDR3 nucleotides are TGCGCCAGCAGCCAAGAAGGCAGCGGGGGGGCCCCCTACGAGCAGTACTTC.

The chain links TRBV7-2 to TRBJ2-7; the D gene could be TRBD1 or TRBD2 (5 bases each). V was pared by 6 bases and J by 4 bases, with 16 bases between. This CDR3 region has 14 residues. From germline, CDR1 is SGHTA and CDR2 FQGNSA. CDR3 nucleotide sequence: TGTGCCAGCAGTCCCCAGGGCGGGTTATACGAGCAGTACTTC. Encoded protein: CASSPQGGLYEQYF.

This chain links TRBV5-1 with TRBJ2-4; D is unresolved. This CDR3 spans 15 amino acids. Trimming cost V 2 bases and J 0 bases, with 9 bases left between them. The germline V gene has CDR1 SGHRS and CDR2 YFSETQ. The CDR3 spells CASSLDQLAKNIQYF. The CDR3 DNA reads TGCGCCAGCAGCTTAGATCAGCTAGCCAAAAACATTCAGTACTTC.

In its sample, this clone was seen a few times. The V gene is TRBV25-1, the J gene TRBJ2-3, with D perhaps TRBD2 (6 bases). Trimming shortened V by 6 bases and J by 2 bases, and 12 bases separated the two germline ends. CDR1 is MGHDK, CDR2 SYGVNS, per germline. The CDR3 contains 14 residues. The DNA for the CDR3 is TGTGCCAGCAGCCGACGGGAGTCCACAGATACGCAGTATTTT. Translation: CASSRRESTDTQYF.

V is TRBV29-1 and J is TRBJ2-7, with D tentatively TRBD1 or TRBD2 (5 bases each). Germline loops: CDR1 SQVTM, CDR2 ANQGSEA. Trimming left V 7 bases short and J 7 bases short, with 20 bases between. CDR3 length equals 13 residues. The CDR3 loop reads CSGQKPGLGEQYF. The CDR3 DNA follows: TGCAGCGGACAGAAACCCGGACTTGGAGAGCAGTACTTC.

This clone was counted between two and nine times. The chain has TRBV4-3 and TRBJ1-5; D is perhaps TRBD1 (5 bases). The CDR3 is made up of 14 amino acids. With 4 bases removed from V and 7 bases from J, the gap between germline ends came to 14 bases. The germline V gene has CDR1 LGHNA and CDR2 YSLEER. The CDR3 DNA sequence: TGCGCCAGCAGCCCAGGGATGGGTCGACAGCCCCAGCATTTT. Amino acid sequence: CASSPGMGRQPQHF.

The genes are TRBV30 and TRBJ2-3, with D perhaps given as TRBD1 or TRBD2 (5 bases each). This CDR3 has 14 residues. V lost 2 bases to trimming and J lost 0 bases, with 9 bases between them. Germline loops: CDR1 GTSNPN, CDR2 SVGIG (reference sequence). The CDR3 is CAWSPWGSTDTQYF. DNA of the CDR3: TGTGCCTGGAGTCCCTGGGGGAGCACAGATACGCAGTATTTT.

This chain joins TRBV18 and TRBJ2-7, with a possible D match to TRBD1 (6 bases). Germline CDR1 and CDR2: KGHSH and LQKENI. This CDR3 is built from 14 residues. Trimming cost V 3 bases and J 6 bases, with 15 bases left between them. The CDR3 loop is CASSPTGSQGEQYF. In DNA, the CDR3 is TGTGCCAGCTCACCCACAGGGAGTCAAGGCGAGCAGTACTTC. Supplemented by reference TRBV18 and TRBJ2-7, the full variable domain reads NAGVMQNPRHLVRRRGQEARLRCSPMKGHSHVYWYRQLPEEGLKFMVYLQKENIIDESGMPKERFSAEFPKEGPSILRIQQVVRGDSAAYFCASSPTGSQGEQYFGPGTRLTVT.

Only a few counts were recorded for this clone. CDR3 sequence (DNA): TGTGCCAGCAGCTTAGGGGTTCCTTACACCTTC. Protein product: CASSLGVPYTF. V is TRBV7-9 and J is TRBJ1-2; D remains unclear. Between the trimmed V and J ends, which lost 1 base and 11 bases, there was a span of 8 bases. CDR3 size: 11 residues. From germline, CDR1 is SEHNR and CDR2 FQNEAQ (reference sequence).